A selection of T cell receptor beta chains follows, all from one sample in a study of vaccination and CD4 T cells after COVID-19. These receptors have no identified antigens. Each CDR3 protein is one row after TCRdb ran MiXCR on the PCR reads. This table holds 19,000 or so distinct CDR3 sequences, less than 70% found once. Sequences were obtained from CD4+ T cells from blood, cultured in vitro. These receptors all stem from a human donor who had recovered from COVID-19. Each CDR3 is given with its conserved first and last residue. Each record gives: clone size, J gene, V gene, D gene, CDR3 protein, CDR3 DNA. D genes are given only for firm matches. Some rows mark clone size as missing; the rest say once, few, many or name a class of expanded clone.

- | TRBJ2-2 | TRBV6-2/TRBV6-3 | - | CGTGVGGELFF | TGTGGCACGGGGGTAGGCGGGGAGCTGTTTTTT
few | TRBJ2-3 | TRBV10-3 | - | CAISEGDTQYF | TGTGCCATCAGTGAGGGGGATACGCAGTATTTT
- | TRBJ1-2 | TRBV10-3 | - | CAISESPGSYGYTF | TGTGCCATCAGTGAGTCCCCAGGGAGCTATGGCTACACCTTC
- | TRBJ1-2 | TRBV7-2 | - | CASSLGADNGGYTF | TGTGCCAGCAGCTTAGGGGCCGACAACGGGGGCTACACCTTC
- | TRBJ2-5 | TRBV4-1 | TRBD2 | CASSQGLAEYQETQYF | TGCGCCAGCAGCCAAGGACTAGCGGAGTACCAAGAGACCCAGTACTTC
- | TRBJ2-5 | TRBV21-1 | - | CASSKGGLWETQYF | TGTGCCAGCAGCAAAGGGGGGCTCTGGGAGACCCAGTACTTC
- | TRBJ1-5 | TRBV20-1 | - | CSGGHPGEQPQHF | TGCAGTGGAGGGCACCCGGGGGAACAGCCCCAGCATTTT
- | TRBJ2-7 | TRBV20-1 | TRBD1 | CSATTGDGQYF | TGCAGTGCTACGACAGGGGACGGGCAGTACTTC
- | TRBJ1-1 | TRBV5-4 | - | CASSPHGANTEAFF | TGTGCCAGCAGCCCCCACGGGGCGAACACTGAAGCTTTCTTT
- | TRBJ2-6 | TRBV19 | TRBD1 | CASSRQGAPESGANVLTF | TGTGCCAGTAGTAGACAGGGAGCCCCAGAGTCTGGGGCCAACGTCCTGACTTTC
- | TRBJ2-1 | TRBV20-1 | TRBD2 | CSARDRLAGVSEQFF | TGCAGTGCTAGAGATCGCCTAGCGGGGGTCTCTGAGCAGTTCTTC
- | TRBJ2-5 | TRBV7-9 | TRBD1 | CASSLRQGSAQYF | TGTGCCAGCAGCTTAAGACAGGGTTCGGCCCAGTACTTC
few | TRBJ2-1 | TRBV27 | TRBD2 | CASSFAGLAEYNEQFF | TGTGCCAGCAGTTTCGCCGGACTAGCGGAATACAATGAGCAGTTCTTC
- | TRBJ1-5 | TRBV28 | TRBD1 | CASSGAGGRIGPQHF | TGTGCCAGCAGCGGGGCAGGGGGCCGAATCGGGCCCCAGCATTTT
- | TRBJ2-7 | TRBV5-4 | TRBD2 | CASSLAGGGPHEQYF | TGTGCCAGCAGCTTGGCGGGGGGAGGGCCTCACGAGCAGTACTTC
- | TRBJ1-1 | TRBV7-9 | - | CASSQQENTEAFF | TGTGCCAGCAGCCAGCAGGAGAACACTGAAGCTTTCTTT
few | TRBJ2-4 | TRBV15 | - | CATSSVPGVRRF | TGTGCCACCAGCAGCGTCCCCGGCGTGAGGCGCTTC
- | TRBJ2-5 | TRBV7-3 | - | CASSRWGGLAGETQYF | TGTGCCAGCAGCCGTTGGGGGGGGCTAGCAGGGGAGACCCAGTACTTC
few | TRBJ2-1 | TRBV6-5 | - | CASSLVQGSGNEQFF | TGTGCCAGCAGTTTAGTGCAAGGTAGCGGCAATGAGCAGTTCTTC
medium-sized | TRBJ1-1 | TRBV7-2 | - | CASSSDTGVEAFF | TGTGCCAGCAGCTCGGATACCGGGGTTGAAGCTTTCTTT
- | TRBJ1-1 | TRBV2 | - | CASRADPEAEAFF | TGTGCCAGCAGGGCCGACCCGGAGGCTGAAGCTTTCTTT
- | TRBJ1-5 | TRBV2 | TRBD1 | CASRDRGRVQPQHF | TGTGCCAGCCGAGACAGGGGCCGCGTTCAGCCCCAGCATTTT
- | TRBJ1-6 | TRBV2 | - | CASSVGGGNNSPLHF | TGTGCCAGCAGTGTCGGTGGGGGTAATAATTCACCCCTCCACTTT
- | TRBJ2-3 | TRBV7-9 | - | CASSLKDTQYF | TGTGCCAGCAGCTTAAAAGATACGCAGTATTTT
- | TRBJ2-5 | TRBV20-1 | - | CSARDPRQETQYF | TGCAGTGCTAGAGATCCCAGGCAAGAGACCCAGTACTTC
- | TRBJ2-5 | TRBV7-3 | - | CASSLIVGVETQYF | TGTGCCAGCAGCTTAATCGTGGGGGTCGAGACCCAGTACTTC
few | TRBJ1-2 | TRBV20-1 | TRBD1 | CSARDGRGIDGYTF | TGCAGTGCTAGAGATGGCAGGGGGATTGATGGCTACACCTTC
few | TRBJ1-6 | TRBV7-3 | - | CASSLRGGGSPLHF | TGTGCCAGCAGCTTAAGAGGGGGAGGTTCACCCCTCCACTTT
- | TRBJ1-2 | TRBV6-1 | - | CASMPGAHYGYTF | TGTGCCAGCATGCCGGGAGCCCACTATGGCTACACCTTC
- | TRBJ2-7 | TRBV25-1 | - | CASSEWAGSSYEQCF | TGTGCCAGCAGTGAATGGGCAGGGAGCTCCTACGAGCAGTGCTTC
- | TRBJ1-1 | TRBV29-1 | - | CSVSPGTFMNTEAFF | TGCAGCGTTAGTCCCGGGACATTCATGAACACTGAAGCTTTCTTT
few | TRBJ1-2 | TRBV7-9 | TRBD1 | CASRATGFGYGYTF | TGTGCCAGCAGAGCGACAGGGTTCGGCTATGGCTACACCTTC
- | TRBJ1-1 | TRBV6-5 | - | CASSYSGETNTEAFF | TGTGCCAGCAGTTATTCAGGGGAGACGAACACTGAAGCTTTCTTT
- | TRBJ1-5 | TRBV7-2 | TRBD1 | CASRENRGGNQPQHF | TGTGCCAGCAGGGAAAACAGGGGAGGCAATCAGCCCCAGCATTTT
- | TRBJ2-1 | TRBV7-2 | TRBD2 | CASSLVAGAIYNEQFF | TGTGCCAGCAGCTTAGTGGCGGGAGCAATCTACAATGAGCAGTTCTTC
few | TRBJ2-2 | TRBV20-1 | TRBD1 | CSARDRGRGLHTGELFF | TGCAGTGCTAGAGATAGGGGCAGGGGGCTTCACACCGGGGAGCTGTTTTTT
- | TRBJ2-7 | TRBV6-5 | TRBD2 | CASSYSGLAGVEQYF | TGTGCCAGCAGTTACTCTGGATTAGCGGGGGTCGAGCAGTACTTC
- | TRBJ2-7 | TRBV7-2 | TRBD2 | CASSHLAGSYEQYF | TGTGCCAGCAGCCATCTAGCGGGATCCTACGAGCAGTACTTC
- | TRBJ2-5 | TRBV6-1 | - | CASSESSGDRAQETQYF | TGTGCCAGCAGTGAATCGTCCGGGGATCGGGCCCAAGAGACCCAGTACTTC
- | TRBJ1-2 | TRBV12-3/TRBV12-4 | - | CASSHVGRLNSANYGYTF | TGTGCCAGCAGCCACGTCGGGCGGCTCAACTCAGCTAACTATGGCTACACCTTC
few | TRBJ1-5 | TRBV6-5 | - | CASSYSRGDQPQHF | TGTGCCAGCAGTTACTCAAGGGGGGATCAGCCCCAGCATTTT
few | TRBJ1-6 | TRBV6-1 | - | CASSDSGVGDSPLHF | TGTGCCAGCAGTGATTCAGGGGTTGGTGATTCACCCCTCCACTTT
once | TRBJ2-4 | TRBV6-1 | TRBD2 | CAGRAGGGNIQYF | TGTGCCGGCAGGGCGGGAGGGGGTAACATTCAGTACTTC
few | TRBJ2-1 | TRBV29-1 | TRBD2 | CSVVRASGGAQGFF | TGCAGCGTTGTACGGGCTAGCGGGGGGGCCCAGGGGTTCTTC
- | TRBJ2-1 | TRBV20-1 | - | CSAMQLSSYNEQFF | TGCAGTGCTATGCAGCTAAGCTCCTACAATGAGCAGTTCTTC
- | TRBJ1-2 | TRBV7-9 | - | CASSQWVKGRRGYTF | TGTGCCAGCAGCCAATGGGTTAAGGGACGGAGGGGCTACACCTTC
- | TRBJ2-7 | TRBV5-1 | - | CASSLAFGQYEQYF | TGCGCCAGCAGCTTGGCCTTTGGGCAGTACGAGCAGTACTTC
- | TRBJ2-5 | TRBV7-9 | - | CASSLRGAGGGETQYF | TGTGCCAGCAGCTTGCGGGGTGCAGGGGGTGGGGAGACCCAGTACTTC
- | TRBJ2-2 | TRBV20-1 | TRBD2 | CSVFSPGLVTGELFF | TGCAGTGTATTTAGCCCGGGACTAGTTACCGGGGAGCTGTTTTTT
- | TRBJ2-7 | TRBV6-1 | TRBD1 | CASRETPGQPGGIEQYF | TGTGCCAGCAGAGAGACGCCAGGGCAGCCAGGGGGTATCGAGCAGTACTTC
once | TRBJ2-3 | TRBV7-3 | - | CASSFRAPGTDTQYF | TGTGCCAGCAGCTTCCGGGCCCCCGGCACAGATACGCAGTATTTT
- | TRBJ2-3 | TRBV7-3 | - | CASSPGQINTQYF | TGTGCCAGCAGCCCAGGGCAAATAAATACGCAGTATTTT
- | TRBJ2-3 | TRBV19 | - | CASSIDLGGRDTQYF | TGTGCCAGTAGTATAGATCTTGGGGGCAGAGATACGCAGTATTTT
few | TRBJ1-6 | TRBV7-2 | - | CASIQGSLMYSPLHF | TGTGCCAGCATCCAAGGTTCCTTAATGTACTCACCCCTCCACTTT